These T cell receptor beta chains were read from a single sample in a study of cytomegalovirus exposure and HLA in healthy donors. Method: immunoSEQ multiplex PCR; TCRdb's copy keeps in-frame clones and lacks some. This sample carries over 130,000 clones, 70% to 85% of them seen once, and the ten largest clones take more than 2.5%. The specimen was PBMCs. Source of these receptors: a male donor in good health and CMV-seronegative. Both conserved end residues are part of each CDR3. A D gene is named only where the DNA matches it firmly. Clone size is stated in some rows and not others, as once, few, many or a class when expanded.

DNA: TGTGCCAGCAGCTTGTCACAGATGAACACTGAAGCTTTCTTT
CDR3: CASSLSQMNTEAFF
size: -
J: TRBJ1-1
D: -
V: TRBV5-4

DNA: TGTGCCACCAGCAGAGATGGAGGGACAGGGTCCCACGAGCAGTACTTC
CDR3: CATSRDGGTGSHEQYF
size: -
J: TRBJ2-7
D: TRBD1
V: TRBV15

DNA: TGTTCCAGCAGCCCTGGAGGGTTGGACACCGGGGAGCTGTTTTTT
CDR3: CSSSPGGLDTGELFF
size: -
J: TRBJ2-2
D: -
V: TRBV7-9

DNA: TGTGCCAGCAGCTTAGCCCCCGACAGGAGGCAGTTCTTC
CDR3: CASSLAPDRRQFF
size: -
J: TRBJ2-1
D: -
V: TRBV11-3

DNA: TGTGCCAGCAGCTTAGGACGGGTTACCTACGAGCAGTACTTC
CDR3: CASSLGRVTYEQYF
size: -
J: TRBJ2-7
D: -
V: TRBV13

DNA: TGTGCCAGCAGTTTCCCGGAGTCAAAAGAGACCCAGTACTTC
CDR3: CASSFPESKETQYF
size: few
J: TRBJ2-5
D: -
V: TRBV5-6

DNA: TGTGCCAGCTCACCGGGAGGGGAGACCCAGTACTTC
CDR3: CASSPGGETQYF
size: -
J: TRBJ2-5
D: TRBD2
V: TRBV18

DNA: TGCGCCAGCAGCCAAAGTAGGACAGGGGCCTACGAGCAGTACTTC
CDR3: CASSQSRTGAYEQYF
size: once
J: TRBJ2-7
D: TRBD1
V: TRBV4-1

DNA: TGTGCCAGCAGCTGGCGGACAGGGATGGGAGCCGGGGAGCTGTTTTTT
CDR3: CASSWRTGMGAGELFF
size: once
J: TRBJ2-2
D: TRBD1
V: TRBV7-9

DNA: TGTGCCAGCATCCTCCGTGTGGGGGGGTCGGCCACAGATACGCAGTATTTT
CDR3: CASILRVGGSATDTQYF
size: -
J: TRBJ2-3
D: TRBD2
V: TRBV5-5

DNA: TGCAGCGACATGGACAGGGGAAACACTGAAGCTTTCTTT
CDR3: CSDMDRGNTEAFF
size: -
J: TRBJ1-1
D: TRBD1
V: TRBV29-1

DNA: TGTGCCAGCAAGCCCTCCCCCAGGCCCTTTGTCGGTGGGGCGTGTCAGCCCCAGCATTTT
CDR3: CASKPSPRPFVGGACQPQHF
size: -
J: TRBJ1-5
D: -
V: TRBV21-1

DNA: TGTGCCAGTAGTAGGACTAGCGGGAGCTCCTACGAGCAGTACTTC
CDR3: CASSRTSGSSYEQYF
size: -
J: TRBJ2-7
D: TRBD2
V: TRBV19

DNA: TGTGCCAGTTCCAGTTACAGGGTCGACACTGAAGCTTTCTTT
CDR3: CASSSYRVDTEAFF
size: -
J: TRBJ1-1
D: -
V: TRBV6-5

DNA: TGTGCCAGCGCGTTGAGCGGGGAAAACTATGGCTACACCTTC
CDR3: CASALSGENYGYTF
size: -
J: TRBJ1-2
D: -
V: TRBV7-2

DNA: TGTGCCAGCACCCCGTTCCCGGGGGAAAAACTGTTTTTT
CDR3: CASTPFPGEKLFF
size: -
J: TRBJ1-4
D: -
V: TRBV6-5